The clone carrying this TCR beta chain occurred many times. The CDR3 runs to 13 residues. V dropped 4 bases and J dropped 5; count of bases not matched to a gene: 3. The germline gives CDR1 MDHEN, CDR2 SYDVKM. A J-beta primer mix and a sample-barcoded 5' primer were used in a second PCR of about 7 to 12 cycles. TCRdb processed the 5' RACE reads anew with MiXCR; each CDR3 protein has one entry. The sample lists 720,000 or so distinct CDR3 sequences, around two fifths occurring once. These data come from a study of blood T cells in healthy people across ages. This receptor was obtained from a man at least 80 years old in good health. The chain links TRBV28 to TRBJ2-7; 9 bases map to TRBD1. The sequencing sample was made of blood. This chain's CDR3 is CASSWDRENEQYF. The CDR3 DNA sequence: TGTGCCAGCAGTTGGGACAGGGAAAACGAGCAGTACTTC.